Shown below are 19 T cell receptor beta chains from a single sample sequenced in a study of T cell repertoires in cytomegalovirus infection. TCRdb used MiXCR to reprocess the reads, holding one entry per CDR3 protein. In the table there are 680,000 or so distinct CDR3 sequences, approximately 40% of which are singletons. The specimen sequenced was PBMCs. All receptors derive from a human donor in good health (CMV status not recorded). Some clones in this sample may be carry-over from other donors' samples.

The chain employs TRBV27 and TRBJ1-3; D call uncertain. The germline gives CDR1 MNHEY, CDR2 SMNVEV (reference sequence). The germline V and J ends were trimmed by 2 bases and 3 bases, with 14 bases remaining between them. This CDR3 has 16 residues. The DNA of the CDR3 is TGTGCCAGCAGTTTAGTTCCGGGAGGTTATGGAAACACCATATATTTT. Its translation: CASSLVPGGYGNTIYF.

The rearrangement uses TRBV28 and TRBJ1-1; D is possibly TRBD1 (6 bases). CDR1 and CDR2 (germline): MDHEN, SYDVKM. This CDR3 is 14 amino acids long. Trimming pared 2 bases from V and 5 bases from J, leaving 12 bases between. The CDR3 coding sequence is TGTGCCAGCAGTTTACCTGGGACAAAGACTGAAGCTTTCTTT. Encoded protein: CASSLPGTKTEAFF.

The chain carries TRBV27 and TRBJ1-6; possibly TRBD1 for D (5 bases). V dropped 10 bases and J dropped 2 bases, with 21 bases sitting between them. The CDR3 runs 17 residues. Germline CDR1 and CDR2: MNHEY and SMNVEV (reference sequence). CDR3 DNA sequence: TGTGCCACCACCCCCTCTGAAGTGGGACCCTATAATTCACCCCTCCACTTT. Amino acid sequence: CATTPSEVGPYNSPLHF.

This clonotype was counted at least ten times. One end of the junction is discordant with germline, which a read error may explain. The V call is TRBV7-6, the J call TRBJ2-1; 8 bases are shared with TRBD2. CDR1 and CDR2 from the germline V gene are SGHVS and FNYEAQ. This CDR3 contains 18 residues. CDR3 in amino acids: CASSWGPSGSELGNQQFF. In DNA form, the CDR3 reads TGTGCCAGCAGCTGGGGACCAAGCGGGAGTGAATTGGGCAATCAGCAGTTCTTC.

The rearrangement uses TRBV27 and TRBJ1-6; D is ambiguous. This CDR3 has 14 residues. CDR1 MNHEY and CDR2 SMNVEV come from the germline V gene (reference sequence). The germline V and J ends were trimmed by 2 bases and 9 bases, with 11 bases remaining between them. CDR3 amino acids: CASSLKLYSSPLHF. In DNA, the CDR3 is TGTGCCAGCAGTTTAAAGCTGTACTCTTCACCCCTCCACTTT.

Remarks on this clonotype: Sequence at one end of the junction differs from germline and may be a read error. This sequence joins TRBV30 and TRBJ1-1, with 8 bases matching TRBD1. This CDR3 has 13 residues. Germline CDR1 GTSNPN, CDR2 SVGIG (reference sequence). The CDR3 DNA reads TGTGCCTGGGATAACAGGGGGGCCACTAAAGCTTTCTTT. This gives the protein CAWDNRGATKAFF.

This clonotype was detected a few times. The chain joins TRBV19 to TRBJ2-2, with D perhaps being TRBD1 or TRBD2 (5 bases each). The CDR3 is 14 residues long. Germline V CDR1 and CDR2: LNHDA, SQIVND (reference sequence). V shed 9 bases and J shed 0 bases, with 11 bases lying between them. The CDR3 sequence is CARRRDANTGELFF. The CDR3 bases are TGTGCCAGGCGACGGGACGCGAACACCGGGGAGCTGTTTTTT. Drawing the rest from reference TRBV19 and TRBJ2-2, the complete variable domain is DGGITQSPKYLFRKEGQNVTLSCEQNLNHDAMYWYRQDPGQGLRLIYYSQIVNDFQKGDIAEGYSVSREKKESFPLTVTSAQKNPTAFYLCARRRDANTGELFFGEGSRLTVL.

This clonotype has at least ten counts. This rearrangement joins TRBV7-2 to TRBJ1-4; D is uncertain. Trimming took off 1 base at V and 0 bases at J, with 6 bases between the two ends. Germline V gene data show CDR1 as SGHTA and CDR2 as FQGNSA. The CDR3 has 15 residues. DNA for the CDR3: TGTGCCAGCAGCTTAGGAGATACAACTAATGAAAAACTGTTTTTT. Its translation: CASSLGDTTNEKLFF.

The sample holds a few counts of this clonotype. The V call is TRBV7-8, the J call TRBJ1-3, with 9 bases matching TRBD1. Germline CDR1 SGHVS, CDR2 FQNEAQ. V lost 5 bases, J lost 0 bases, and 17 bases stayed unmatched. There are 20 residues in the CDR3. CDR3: CASSPGEGQGIRLSGNTIYF. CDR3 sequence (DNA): TGTGCCAGCAGCCCCGGAGAGGGACAGGGTATCCGTCTCTCTGGAAACACCATATATTTT.

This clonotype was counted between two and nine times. The CDR3 protein is CASSESGTVYNSPLHF. In DNA form, the CDR3 reads TGTGCCAGCAGTGAATCCGGGACTGTGTATAATTCACCCCTCCACTTT. The chain carries TRBV25-1 and TRBJ1-6; tentatively, D is TRBD1 (5 bases). This CDR3 is built from 16 residues. V was shortened by 1 base and J by 4 bases, with 11 bases between the two germline ends. From germline, CDR1 is MGHDK and CDR2 SYGVNS.

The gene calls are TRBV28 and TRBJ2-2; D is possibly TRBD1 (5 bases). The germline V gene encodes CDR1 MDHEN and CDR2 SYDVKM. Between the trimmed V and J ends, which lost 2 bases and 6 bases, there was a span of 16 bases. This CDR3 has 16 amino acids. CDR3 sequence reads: CASSLGFQGGPGELFF. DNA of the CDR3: TGTGCCAGCAGTTTAGGGTTCCAGGGTGGGCCCGGGGAGCTGTTTTTT.

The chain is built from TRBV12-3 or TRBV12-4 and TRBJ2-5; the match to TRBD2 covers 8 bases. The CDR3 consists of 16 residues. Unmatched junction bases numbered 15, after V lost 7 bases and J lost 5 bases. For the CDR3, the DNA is TGTGCCAGCACAATGACCACGGGGGGGGCTGGGGAGACCCAGTACTTC. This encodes CASTMTTGGAGETQYF.

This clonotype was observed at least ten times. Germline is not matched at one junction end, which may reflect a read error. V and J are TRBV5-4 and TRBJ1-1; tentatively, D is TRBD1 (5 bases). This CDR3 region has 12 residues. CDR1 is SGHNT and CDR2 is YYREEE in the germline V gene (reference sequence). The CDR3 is CASSSGTADAFF. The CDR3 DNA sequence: TGTGCCAGCAGCTCGGGGACGGCTGATGCTTTCTTT.

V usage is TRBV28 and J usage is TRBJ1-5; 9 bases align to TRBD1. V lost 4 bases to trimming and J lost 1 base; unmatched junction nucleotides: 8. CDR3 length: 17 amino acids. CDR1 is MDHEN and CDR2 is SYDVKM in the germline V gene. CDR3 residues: CASSSRVGTGSNQPQHF. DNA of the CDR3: TGTGCCAGCAGTTCAAGGGTCGGGACAGGGAGCAATCAGCCCCAGCATTTT.

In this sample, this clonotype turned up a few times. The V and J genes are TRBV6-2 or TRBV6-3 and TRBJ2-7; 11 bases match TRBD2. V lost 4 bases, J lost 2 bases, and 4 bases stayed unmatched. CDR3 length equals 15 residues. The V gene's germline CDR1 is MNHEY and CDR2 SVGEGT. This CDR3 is CASSSETSGTYEQYF. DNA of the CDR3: TGTGCCAGCAGTTCTGAGACTAGCGGGACCTACGAGCAGTACTTC.

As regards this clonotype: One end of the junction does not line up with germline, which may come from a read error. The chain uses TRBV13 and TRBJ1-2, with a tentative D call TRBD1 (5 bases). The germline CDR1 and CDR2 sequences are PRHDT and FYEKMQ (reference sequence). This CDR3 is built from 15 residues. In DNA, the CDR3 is TGTGCCAGCACCATACGACAGCTTTTGAACTATGGCTGCACCTTC. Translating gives CASTIRQLLNYGCTF. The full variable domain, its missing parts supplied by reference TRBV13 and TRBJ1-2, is AAGVIQSPRHLIKEKRETATLKCYPIPRHDTVYWYQQGPGQDPQFLISFYEKMQSDKGSIPDRFSAQQFSDYHSELNMSSLELGDSALYFCASTIRQLLNYGCTFGSGTRLTVV.

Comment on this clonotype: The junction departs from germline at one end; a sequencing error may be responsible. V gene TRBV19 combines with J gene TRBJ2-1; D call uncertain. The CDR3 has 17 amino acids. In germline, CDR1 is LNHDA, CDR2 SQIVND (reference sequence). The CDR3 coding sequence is TGTGCCATTAGTATAGCACCCGTAGGATCCTCCTACAATGAGCAGTTCTTC. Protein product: CAISIAPVGSSYNEQFF.

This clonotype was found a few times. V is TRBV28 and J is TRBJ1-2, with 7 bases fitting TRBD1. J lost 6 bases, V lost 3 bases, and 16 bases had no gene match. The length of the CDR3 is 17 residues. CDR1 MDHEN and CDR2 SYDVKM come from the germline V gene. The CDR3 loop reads CASSFRVILTGRDGYTF. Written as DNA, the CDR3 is TGTGCCAGCAGTTTCCGGGTAATCCTGACAGGGAGGGATGGCTACACCTTC.

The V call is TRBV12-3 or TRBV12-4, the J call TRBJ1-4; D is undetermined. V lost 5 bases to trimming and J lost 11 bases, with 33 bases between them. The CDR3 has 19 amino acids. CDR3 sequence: CASSTSSIVGAFHNAKLFF. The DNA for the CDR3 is TGTGCCAGCAGTACCTCTTCGATAGTGGGCGCTTTCCATAACGCCAAACTGTTTTTT.